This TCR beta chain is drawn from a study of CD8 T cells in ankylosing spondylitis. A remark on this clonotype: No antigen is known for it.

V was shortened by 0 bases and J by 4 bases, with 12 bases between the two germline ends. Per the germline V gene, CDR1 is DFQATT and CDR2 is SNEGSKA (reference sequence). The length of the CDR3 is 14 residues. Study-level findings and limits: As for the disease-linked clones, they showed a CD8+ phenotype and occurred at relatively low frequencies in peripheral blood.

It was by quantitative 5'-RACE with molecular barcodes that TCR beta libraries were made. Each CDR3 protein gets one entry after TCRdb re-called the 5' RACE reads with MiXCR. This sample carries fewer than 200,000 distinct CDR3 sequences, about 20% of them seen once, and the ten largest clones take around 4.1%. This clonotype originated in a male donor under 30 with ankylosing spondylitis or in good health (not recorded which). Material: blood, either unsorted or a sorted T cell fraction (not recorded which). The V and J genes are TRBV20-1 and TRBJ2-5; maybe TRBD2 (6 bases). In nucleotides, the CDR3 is TGCAGTGCTAGAGATACGGGAGTCGGAGAGACCCAGTACTTC. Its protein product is CSARDTGVGETQYF.